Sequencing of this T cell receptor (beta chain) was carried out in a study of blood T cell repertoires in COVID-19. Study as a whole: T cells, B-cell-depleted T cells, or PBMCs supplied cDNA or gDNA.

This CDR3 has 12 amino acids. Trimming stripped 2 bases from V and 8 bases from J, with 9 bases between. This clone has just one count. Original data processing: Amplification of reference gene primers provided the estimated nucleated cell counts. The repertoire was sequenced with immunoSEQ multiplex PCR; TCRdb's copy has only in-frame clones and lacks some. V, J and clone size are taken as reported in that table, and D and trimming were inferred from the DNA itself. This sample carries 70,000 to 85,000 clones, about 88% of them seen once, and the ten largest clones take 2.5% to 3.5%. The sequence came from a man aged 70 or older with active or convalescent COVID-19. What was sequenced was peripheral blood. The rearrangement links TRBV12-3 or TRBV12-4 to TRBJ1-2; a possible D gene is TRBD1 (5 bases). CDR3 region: CASSLSPGGYTF. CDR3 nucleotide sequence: TGTGCCAGCAGTTTATCCCCAGGGGGCTACACCTTC.